The 14 T cell receptor beta chains below were found in one sample sequenced in a study of T cell responses to AZD1222 COVID-19 vaccine. Data came from immunoSEQ multiplex PCR; TCRdb stores just in-frame clones and leaves some out. In the table there are about 150,000 clones, 85% to 95% of which are singletons. Sequences were derived from peripheral blood, sampled 28 days after the second AZD1222 dose. These receptor sequences come from an adult who received the AZD1222 COVID-19 vaccine.

This clone was counted once. This chain joins TRBV4-1 and TRBJ1-2; no firm D call. Trimming shortened V by 1 base and J by 7 bases, and 7 bases separated the two germline ends. CDR1 is MGHRA, CDR2 YSYEKL, per germline. The CDR3 spans 12 residues. The CDR3 sequence is CASSQGGFGYTF. As DNA, the CDR3 is TGCGCCAGCAGCCAAGGAGGGTTTGGCTACACCTTC.

There are a few counts of this clone. The V and J genes are TRBV7-9 and TRBJ2-7; D is ambiguous. The CDR3 runs to 13 residues. V lost 4 bases and J lost 4, with 11 bases in between. CDR1 and CDR2 (germline): SEHNR, FQNEAQ (reference sequence). In DNA form, the CDR3 reads TGTGCCAGCAGCTCAGTCACATCATACGAGCAGTACTTC. It translates to CASSSVTSYEQYF.

This clone was detected once. The chain is built from TRBV27 and TRBJ1-6, with 11 bases that match TRBD1. J was trimmed by 8 bases and V by 4 bases; bases with no gene match: 10. This CDR3 is built from 17 residues. CDR1 and CDR2 (germline): MNHEY, SMNVEV (reference sequence). The CDR3: CASSSRLPGQGDSPLHF. The DNA of the CDR3 is TGTGCCAGCAGTTCGCGACTCCCGGGACAGGGGGATTCACCCCTCCACTTT.

The genes are TRBV7-8 and TRBJ2-3, with 7 positions matching TRBD1. CDR3 length equals 14 residues. CDR1 and CDR2 from the germline V gene are SGHVS and FQNEAQ. The J segment lost 4 bases and the V segment lost 3 bases, leaving 4 bases of the junction unmatched. CDR3 protein: CASSLGTAPDTQYF. The CDR3 coding sequence is TGTGCCAGCAGCTTGGGGACAGCTCCAGATACGCAGTATTTT.

The chain combines TRBV5-1 with TRBJ2-5; 15 bases are shared with TRBD2. The CDR3 is 17 residues long. The V gene's germline CDR1 is SGHRS and CDR2 YFSETQ. V trimming: 2 bases; J trimming: 4 bases; junction bases outside the gene matches: 6. Here the CDR3 reads CASSFRTSGGALETQYF. CDR3 nucleotide sequence: TGCGCCAGCAGCTTTAGGACTAGCGGGGGGGCCCTAGAGACCCAGTACTTC.

The chain links TRBV6-2 or TRBV6-3 to TRBJ2-5; D remains unclear. V dropped 5 bases and J dropped 1 base, with 17 bases sitting between them. The V gene's germline CDR1 is MNHEY and CDR2 SVGEGT. This CDR3 has 16 residues. In DNA form, the CDR3 reads TGTGCCAGCAGTAGGTTACCTAGGGCCCCCCAAGAGACCCAGTACTTC. Amino acid sequence: CASSRLPRAPQETQYF.

In this sample, this clone turned up once. V is TRBV10-3 and J is TRBJ1-5, with D uncertain. This CDR3 is 11 amino acids long. Germline V gene sequence: CDR1 ENHRY, CDR2 SYGVKD. V was shortened by 8 bases and J by 9 bases, with 11 bases between the two germline ends. The CDR3 protein is CAIGVSGPQHF. For the CDR3, the DNA is TGTGCCATCGGGGTCTCCGGGCCCCAGCATTTT.

This clone was seen just once. The chain links TRBV2 to TRBJ1-2; D is perhaps TRBD1 (6 bases). The CDR3 runs to 15 residues. The ends were cut back, 1 base at V and 4 bases at J, with 13 bases in the middle. Germline V gene sequence: CDR1 SNHLY, CDR2 FYNNEI. CDR3 nucleotide sequence: TGTGCCAGCAGTGAAGGGGGGGCCCTTCTCTATGGCTACACCTTC. Translation gives CASSEGGALLYGYTF.

This clone was found once. The chain couples TRBV19 to TRBJ2-3; 7 positions match TRBD1. The length of the CDR3 is 14 residues. The germline CDR1 and CDR2 sequences are LNHDA and SQIVND (reference sequence). With V trimmed by 5 bases and J by 9 bases, 11 bases remained unmatched. This chain's CDR3 is CASSPTGPEGTQYF. The CDR3 bases are TGTGCCAGTAGTCCGACAGGGCCCGAGGGGACGCAGTATTTT.

The rearrangement joins TRBV9 to TRBJ1-4; possible D gene TRBD1, 6 bases. There are 15 residues in the CDR3. Germline V lookup: CDR1 SGDLS, CDR2 YYNGEE. Trimming pared 4 bases from V and 7 bases from J, leaving 17 bases between. The CDR3 DNA reads TGTGCCAGCAGCTCTCTGACTTTAGGGGGTGAAAAACTGTTTTTT. Encoded protein: CASSSLTLGGEKLFF.

The gene calls are TRBV7-2 and TRBJ1-6; D remains ambiguous. Trimming left V 6 bases short and J 5 bases short, with 8 bases between. The CDR3 totals 13 residues. Germline CDR1 SGHTA, CDR2 FQGNSA. Here the CDR3 DNA reads TGTGCCAGCAGGGTGGATAATAATTCACCCCTCCACTTT. It encodes CASRVDNNSPLHF. The whole variable domain, remainder taken from reference TRBV7-2 and TRBJ1-6, is GAGVSQSPSNKVTEKGKDVELRCDPISGHTALYWYRQSLGQGLEFLIYFQGNSAPDKSGLPSDRFSAERTGGSVSTLTIQRTQQEDSAVYLCASRVDNNSPLHFGNGTRLTVT.

V and J are TRBV10-3 and TRBJ1-2, with TRBD1 as a possible D gene (5 bases). In germline, CDR1 is ENHRY, CDR2 SYGVKD. This CDR3 contains 13 residues. Trimming removed 6 bases at V and 8 bases at J, with 16 bases between. CDR3 DNA sequence: TGTGCCATCAGCGAGGGGATCCTGGAAGGCTACACCTTC. Amino acids: CAISEGILEGYTF.

J is TRBJ2-2 and V is TRBV7-9, with 8 bases fitting TRBD1. Trimming took 5 bases from V and 5 from J; bases not matched to a gene: 7. Germline V lookup: CDR1 SEHNR, CDR2 FQNEAQ (reference sequence). The CDR3 has 15 amino acids. CDR3 sequence: CASSPRNRGTGELFF. The CDR3 region has the DNA TGTGCCAGCAGCCCCCGGAACAGGGGGACCGGGGAGCTGTTTTTT.

V is TRBV10-3 and J is TRBJ2-7, with TRBD1 as a possible D gene (7 bases). Trimming removed 5 bases at V and 3 bases at J, with 11 bases between. The CDR3 extends over 13 amino acids. Germline V lookup: CDR1 ENHRY, CDR2 SYGVKD. The CDR3 DNA is TGTGCCATCAGTCCAGGGGGAGGCTACGAGCAGTACTTC. Translating gives CAISPGGGYEQYF.